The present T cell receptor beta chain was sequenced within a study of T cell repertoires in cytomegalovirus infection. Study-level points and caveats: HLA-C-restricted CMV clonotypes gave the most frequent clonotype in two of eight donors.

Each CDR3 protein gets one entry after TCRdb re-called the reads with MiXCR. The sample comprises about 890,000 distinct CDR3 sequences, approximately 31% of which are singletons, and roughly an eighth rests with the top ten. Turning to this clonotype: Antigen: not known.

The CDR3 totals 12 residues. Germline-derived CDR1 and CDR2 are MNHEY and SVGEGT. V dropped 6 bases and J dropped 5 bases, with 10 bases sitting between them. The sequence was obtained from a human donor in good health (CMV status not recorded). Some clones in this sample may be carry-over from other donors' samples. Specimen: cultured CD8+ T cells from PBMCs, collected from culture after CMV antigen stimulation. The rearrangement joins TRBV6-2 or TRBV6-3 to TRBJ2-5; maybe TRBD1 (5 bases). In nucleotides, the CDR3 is TGTGCCAGCAGAGGGGATTGGGAGACCCAGTACTTC. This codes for CASRGDWETQYF.